The 7 T cell receptor beta chains in this list originate from one sample, sequenced in a study of blood T cells in healthy people across ages. For the second PCR, which ran for roughly 6 to 12 cycles, a sample-barcoded 5' primer and a J-beta primer mix were used. TCRdb re-called the 5' RACE reads with MiXCR, one entry per CDR3 protein. This sample has about 780,000 distinct CDR3 sequences; about 26% occur once, and the top ten carry 3%. The same data also contributed to another study, on T cells of mothers and their children.

Sequencing input: blood. The receptors come from a boy younger than 18 in good health.

This clonotype occurred a few times. The CDR3 sequence is CASSGGTTLLMGGYTF. CDR3 DNA: TGTGCCAGCAGTGGTGGGACAACCTTACTTATGGGTGGCTACACCTTC. The rearrangement uses TRBV6-1 and TRBJ1-2, with a weak D call TRBD1 (6 bases). Germline CDR1 and CDR2: MNHNS and SASEGT. The V and J ends lost 4 bases and 7 bases respectively, with 22 bases between them. The CDR3 consists of 16 residues.

This chain joins TRBV27 and TRBJ2-3; 14 nucleotides agree with TRBD2. The CDR3 is 15 amino acids. Per the germline V gene, CDR1 is MNHEY and CDR2 is SMNVEV (reference sequence). The V gene end was trimmed by 5 bases and the J gene end by 6 bases; junction bases not matched to a gene: 4. The CDR3, as DNA: TGTGCCAGCAGTCCGGGACTAGCGGGAGCTGATACGCAGTATTTT. Amino acid sequence: CASSPGLAGADTQYF.

In this sample, this clonotype turned up many times. The chain has TRBV7-2 and TRBJ2-5; TRBD2 agrees at 10 bases. Trimming cost V 1 base and J 14 bases; bases outside gene matches: 7. This CDR3 comprises 13 residues. Germline CDR1 SGHTA, CDR2 FQGNSA. The CDR3 region is CASSLGSGTSVYF. In nucleotides, the CDR3 is TGTGCCAGCAGCTTAGGGTCCGGGACTAGCGTCTACTTC.

This clonotype was observed a handful of times. The V gene is TRBV7-6, the J gene TRBJ2-2; maybe TRBD1 (6 bases). V lost 2 bases, J lost 5 bases, and 18 bases lay in between. The CDR3 is 17 residues long. Germline values: CDR1 SGHVS, CDR2 FNYEAQ. For the CDR3, the DNA is TGTGCCAGCAGCTTAAGGTTGGGACAAACGGGGACCGGGGAGCTGTTTTTT. This encodes CASSLRLGQTGTGELFF.

The chain joins TRBV27 to TRBJ2-2; D is unresolved. The V gene's germline CDR1 is MNHEY and CDR2 SMNVEV (reference sequence). V lost 6 bases to trimming and J lost 1 base, with 15 bases between them. The CDR3 runs to 16 residues. The CDR3 DNA sequence: TGTGCCAGCAGCCCCGGGTGGCTTGTGAACACCGGGGAGCTGTTTTTT. Translated: CASSPGWLVNTGELFF.

This clonotype was observed at least ten times. The V gene is TRBV28, the J gene TRBJ2-3; TRBD2 might be the D (6 bases). V was shortened by 7 bases and J by 5 bases, with 13 bases between the two germline ends. Germline-derived CDR1 and CDR2 are MDHEN and SYDVKM. This CDR3 is 13 amino acids long. Here the CDR3 DNA reads TGTGCCAGCATAATCCAGGGAGGAGATACGCAGTATTTT. As protein: CASIIQGGDTQYF.

This sequence joins TRBV9 and TRBJ2-7; TRBD1 or TRBD2 may be the D gene (5 bases each). The V gene's germline CDR1 is SGDLS and CDR2 YYNGEE. Between the trimmed V and J ends, which lost 5 bases and 7 bases, there was a span of 19 bases. This CDR3 has 14 residues. The CDR3 DNA reads TGTGCCAGCAGTTACCGGGACCCCCCTACAGAGCAGTACTTC. Its translation: CASSYRDPPTEQYF.